These 14 T cell receptor beta chains were sequenced from one sample in a study of T cell repertoires in cytomegalovirus infection. TCRdb passed the reads through MiXCR, listing each CDR3 protein once. The table records hundreds of thousands of distinct CDR3 sequences, about 42% of them present only once. Antigen specificity for these receptors is unknown. The sequenced sample was cultured PBMCs, obtained from culture after CMV antigen stimulation. These receptors all come from a human donor in good health (CMV status not recorded). Some clones in this sample may be carry-over from other donors' samples.

This clonotype was detected only a few times. This chain connects TRBV5-1 to TRBJ2-3; 10 nucleotides align to TRBD2. This CDR3 is built from 18 residues. Per germline, CDR1 SGHRS and CDR2 YFSETQ. Trimming took 0 bases from V and 6 from J; bases not matched to a gene: 13. The CDR3 DNA reads as TGCGCCAGCAGCTTGGCCGGTGGGCTAGCGGGGGTGAAGGATACGCAGTATTTT. This sequence encodes CASSLAGGLAGVKDTQYF.

This clonotype showed up just a few times. The V call is TRBV11-2, the J call TRBJ2-7; D is possibly TRBD1 (7 bases). The CDR3 consists of 16 residues. Trimming removed 8 bases from V and 1 base from J, with 21 bases in between. The germline gives CDR1 SGHAT, CDR2 FQNNGV. CDR3 DNA: TGTGCCAGCTCTGGTCCGGGGGACAGAAAGTCCTACGAGCAGTACTTC. Encoded protein: CASSGPGDRKSYEQYF.

The V and J genes are TRBV27 and TRBJ2-3; no reliable D call. Trimming removed 1 base from V and 5 bases from J, with 7 bases in between. This CDR3 contains 13 residues. CDR1 MNHEY and CDR2 SMNVEV come from the germline V gene (reference sequence). The CDR3 DNA reads as TGTGCCAGCAGTTTATACTCGTTAGATACGCAGTATTTT. It codes for CASSLYSLDTQYF.

This chain joins TRBV4-1 and TRBJ1-1; D is uncertain. CDR1 is MGHRA, CDR2 YSYEKL, per germline. This CDR3 has 14 residues. V lost 4 bases to trimming and J lost 1 base, with 10 bases between them. As DNA, the CDR3 is TGCGCCAGCAGCCGTCTTCAGGAGAACACTGAAGCTTTCTTT. This encodes CASSRLQENTEAFF.

This clonotype was counted only a few times. This sequence joins TRBV28 and TRBJ1-5; 7 positions agree with TRBD1. CDR1 MDHEN and CDR2 SYDVKM come from the germline V gene. The trim removed 6 bases at V and 2 bases at J, leaving 4 bases unmatched. The CDR3 is 14 residues long. The CDR3 DNA reads TGTGCCAGCAGCTTTGGACAGGGCAATCAGCCCCAGCATTTT. Its protein product is CASSFGQGNQPQHF.

The chain combines TRBV5-6 with TRBJ2-7; D call uncertain. V gave up 3 bases and J gave up 4 bases, with 8 bases separating them. The germline gives CDR1 SGHDT, CDR2 YYEEEE. There are 12 residues in the CDR3. CDR3 nucleotides: TGTGCCAGCAGCTGGGGAAATTACGAGCAGTACTTC. It encodes CASSWGNYEQYF.

This clonotype was seen only a few times. V is TRBV7-6 and J is TRBJ2-7, with unresolved D. Trimming pared 1 base from V and 6 bases from J, leaving 19 bases between. CDR1 and CDR2 (germline): SGHVS, FNYEAQ. The length of the CDR3 is 16 residues. CDR3 protein: CASSLVDKASYAEQYF. CDR3 nucleotides: TGTGCCAGCAGCTTAGTGGATAAGGCTAGTTATGCCGAGCAGTACTTC.

In its sample, this clonotype was seen a few times. J is TRBJ2-3 and V is TRBV7-8, with no clear D. Per the germline V gene, CDR1 is SGHVS and CDR2 is FQNEAQ. The CDR3 has 11 residues. V was shortened by 11 bases and J by 2 bases, with 8 bases between the two germline ends. The CDR3 loop is CASGITDTQYF. CDR3 sequence (DNA): TGTGCCTCCGGCATCACAGATACGCAGTATTTT.

This chain links TRBV4-1 with TRBJ1-1; the D is unclear. V was clipped by 4 bases and J by 3 bases, with 12 bases between them. CDR1 is MGHRA, CDR2 YSYEKL, per germline. This CDR3 region has 14 residues. CDR3 nucleotides: TGCGCCAGCAGCCCGGTGGGGTTAGACACTGAAGCTTTCTTT. It encodes CASSPVGLDTEAFF.

This clonotype was detected only a few times. The chain uses TRBV7-8 and TRBJ2-1; 7 bases align to TRBD2. The CDR3 sequence is 13 residues long. J lost 12 bases, V lost 3 bases, and 8 bases had no gene match. Germline lookup yields CDR1 SGHVS and CDR2 FQNEAQ. CDR3 loop: CASSFLRDYGQFF. In DNA, the CDR3 is TGTGCCAGCAGCTTCCTCCGGGACTACGGGCAGTTCTTC.

V and J are TRBV10-3 and TRBJ2-5, with D perhaps TRBD2 (6 bases). Germline CDR1 is ENHRY and CDR2 is SYGVKD. Trimming shortened V by 9 bases and J by 3 bases, and 17 bases separated the two germline ends. This CDR3 region has 14 residues. The CDR3 nucleotides are TGTGCCATACGGCCGGGTACGGGAGAAGAGACCCAGTACTTC. Encoded protein: CAIRPGTGEETQYF.

This clonotype was counted between two and nine times. V and J are TRBV7-2 and TRBJ1-1; weak D call: TRBD1 (6 bases). The V and J ends lost 2 bases and 1 base respectively, with 11 bases between them. The CDR3 length is 15 residues. Germline CDR1 and CDR2: SGHTA and FQGNSA. The CDR3 here is CASSLRGGTNTEAFF. The DNA for the CDR3 is TGTGCCAGCAGCTTAAGAGGGGGGACGAACACTGAAGCTTTCTTT.

The J gene is TRBJ2-2, the V gene TRBV6-1; D possibly corresponds to TRBD1 (5 bases). This CDR3 has 14 residues. Germline CDR1 MNHNS, CDR2 SASEGT. V was shortened by 6 bases and J by 0 bases, with 8 bases between the two germline ends. CDR3 region: CASRRTTNTGELFF. The CDR3 region has the DNA TGTGCCAGCAGGAGGACAACGAACACCGGGGAGCTGTTTTTT.

This clonotype has only a few counts. The rearrangement links TRBV7-8 to TRBJ1-1; the D is unclear. The germline CDR1 and CDR2 sequences are SGHVS and FQNEAQ. V lost 4 bases and J lost 0, with 9 bases in between. The CDR3 spans 14 residues. The CDR3 nucleotides read TGTGCCAGCAGCTCAAGGGCTTTGAACACTGAAGCTTTCTTT. Amino acid sequence: CASSSRALNTEAFF. Full variable domain (missing parts from reference TRBV7-8 and TRBJ1-1): GAGVSQSPRYKVAKRGQDVALRCDPISGHVSLFWYQQALGQGPEFLTYFQNEAQLDKSGLPSDRFFAERPEGSVSTLKIQRTQQEDSAVYLCASSSRALNTEAFFGQGTRLTVV.